The clone carrying this T cell receptor (beta chain) has ten or more counts. This specimen comes from a study of blood T cell repertoires in COVID-19. Trimming stripped 4 bases from V and 2 bases from J, with 8 bases between. Germline V gene data show CDR1 as ENHRY and CDR2 as SYGVKD. The CDR3 sequence is 13 residues long. Only in-frame clones appear in the TCRdb table, and some are missing; sequencing was by immunoSEQ multiplex PCR. The repertoire includes about 160,000 clones, roughly 90% of them detected once, and over 3.5% sits in the top ten. This clonotype originated in a woman aged 55-69 years who had recovered from COVID-19. The specimen sequenced was peripheral blood. The chain links TRBV10-3 to TRBJ1-2; D unclear. CDR3 sequence reads: CAISVNRNYGYTF. CDR3 nucleotides: TGTGCCATCAGTGTAAACAGAAACTATGGCTACACCTTC.